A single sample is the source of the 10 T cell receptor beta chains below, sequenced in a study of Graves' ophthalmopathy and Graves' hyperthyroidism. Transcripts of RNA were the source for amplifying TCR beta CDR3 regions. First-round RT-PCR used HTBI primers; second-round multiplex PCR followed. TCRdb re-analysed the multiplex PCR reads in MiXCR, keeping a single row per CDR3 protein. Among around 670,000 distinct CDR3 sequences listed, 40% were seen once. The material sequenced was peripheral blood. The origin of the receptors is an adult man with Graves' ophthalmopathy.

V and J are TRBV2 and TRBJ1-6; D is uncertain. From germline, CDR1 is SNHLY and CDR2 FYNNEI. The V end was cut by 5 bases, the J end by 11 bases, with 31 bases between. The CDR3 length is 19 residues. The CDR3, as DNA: TGTGCCAGCAGTCCAGGACCGGATCGGGTCCAGAGCGAAGGGCCACCCCTCCACTTT. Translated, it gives CASSPGPDRVQSEGPPLHF.

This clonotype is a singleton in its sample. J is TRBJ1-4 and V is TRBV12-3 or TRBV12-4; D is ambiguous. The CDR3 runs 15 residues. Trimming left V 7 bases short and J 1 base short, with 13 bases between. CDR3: CASNFPRRTNEKLFF. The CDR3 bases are TGTGCCAGCAACTTCCCAAGAAGAACTAATGAAAAACTGTTTTTT.

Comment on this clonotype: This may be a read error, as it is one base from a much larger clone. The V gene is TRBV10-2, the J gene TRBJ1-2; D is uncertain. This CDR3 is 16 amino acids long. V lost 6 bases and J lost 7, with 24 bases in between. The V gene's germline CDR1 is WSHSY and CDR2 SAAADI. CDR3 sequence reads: CASRGGQDRKSCGYTF. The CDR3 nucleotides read TGCGCCAGCAGGGGCGGGCAGGACCGAAAGAGCTGTGGCTACACCTTC.

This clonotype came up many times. The CDR3, as DNA: TGTGCCAGCAGCCAAGATTCGCACGGCAGGCAGCCCCAGCATTTT. It codes for CASSQDSHGRQPQHF. The J gene is TRBJ1-5, the V gene TRBV9; D gene uncertain. This CDR3 has 15 residues. Trimming took 4 bases from V and 7 from J, leaving 18 bases between them. Per germline, CDR1 SGDLS and CDR2 YYNGEE.

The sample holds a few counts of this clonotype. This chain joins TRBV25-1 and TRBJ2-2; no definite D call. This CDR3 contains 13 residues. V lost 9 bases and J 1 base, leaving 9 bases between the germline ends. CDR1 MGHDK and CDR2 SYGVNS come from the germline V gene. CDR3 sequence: CASNERNTGELFF. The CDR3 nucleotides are TGTGCCAGTAATGAGAGGAACACCGGGGAGCTGTTTTTT.

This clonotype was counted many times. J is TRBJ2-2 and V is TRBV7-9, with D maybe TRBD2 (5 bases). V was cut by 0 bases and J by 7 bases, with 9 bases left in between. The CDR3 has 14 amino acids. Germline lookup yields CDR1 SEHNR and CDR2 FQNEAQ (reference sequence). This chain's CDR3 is CASSLARARGELFF. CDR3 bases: TGTGCCAGCAGCTTAGCGAGGGCTCGCGGGGAGCTGTTTTTT.

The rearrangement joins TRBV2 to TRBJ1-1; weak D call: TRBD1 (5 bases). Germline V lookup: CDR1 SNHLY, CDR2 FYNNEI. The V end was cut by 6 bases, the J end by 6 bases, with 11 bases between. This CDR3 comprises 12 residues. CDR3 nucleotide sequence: TGTGCCAGCAGGAGGGGCCGGGCTGAAGCTTTCTTT. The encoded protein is CASRRGRAEAFF.

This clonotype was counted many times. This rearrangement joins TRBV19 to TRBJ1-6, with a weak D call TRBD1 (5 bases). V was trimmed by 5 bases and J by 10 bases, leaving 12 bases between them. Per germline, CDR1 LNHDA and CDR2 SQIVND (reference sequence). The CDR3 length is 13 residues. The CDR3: CASSPDRGSPLHF. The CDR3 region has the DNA TGTGCCAGTAGTCCGGACCGGGGCTCACCCCTCCACTTT.

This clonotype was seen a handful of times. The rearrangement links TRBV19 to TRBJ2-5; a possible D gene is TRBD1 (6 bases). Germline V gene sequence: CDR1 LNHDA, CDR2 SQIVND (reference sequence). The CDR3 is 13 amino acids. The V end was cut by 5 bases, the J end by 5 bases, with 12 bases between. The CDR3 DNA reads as TGTGCCAGTAGTCTACAGGGCCACGAGACCCAGTACTTC. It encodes CASSLQGHETQYF.

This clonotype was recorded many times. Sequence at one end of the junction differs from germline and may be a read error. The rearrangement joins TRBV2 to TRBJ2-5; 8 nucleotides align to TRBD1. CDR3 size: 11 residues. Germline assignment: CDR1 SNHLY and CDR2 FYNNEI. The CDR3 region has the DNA TGTGCCAGCAGTGATGAAGGGACAGGTATCTTC. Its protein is CASSDEGTGIF.